This T cell receptor beta chain was observed in a study of blood T cells in healthy people across ages (dated by TCRdb to about 2015). With respect to the entire study: Template switching captured roughly one uniquely barcoded TCR beta cDNA molecule per two T cells in model experiments. Age-related changes in TCR beta repertoire diversity were measured in the study by deep sequencing normalized with unique cDNA molecular identifiers. Donors were grouped into four age groups: young (average 16 years), middle-aged (roughly 37), aged (about 60) and long-lived (approximately 78). To avoid experimental bias, donors of different ages were spread randomly across the sequencing lanes. Two additional independent replicas of 1 million unique cDNA reads from the same blood draw were analyzed for two donors (one aged 18 to 30 and one aged 80 or older).

The paper as a whole reports these results and caveats: Conclusive comparison of naive and antigen-experienced compartments was prevented by the profiling of bulk unsorted PBMCs. Compared with the aged group, the long-lived group had more naive CD4+ T cells, fewer expanded clones and increased TCR diversity, suggesting age selection. As age increased, observed TCR beta diversity per million T cells dropped in a roughly linear way, and a significant reduction was already evident by age 40. The CMV infection status of donors was not known, potentially confounding age-related changes in expanded clonotypes. A strong correlation was found between observed TCR beta diversity and the percentage of naive T cells measured by flow cytometry. Total diversity estimates from one million sequenced T cells were considered lower bounds and underestimates.

According to the germline V gene (reference sequence), CDR1 reads DFQATT and CDR2 reads SNEGSKA. From the cysteine up to the phenylalanine, the CDR3 has a length of 17 residues. The retained sequence is limited to the CDR3, 51 bases, with the frame set at the first base. Library method: 5' RACE. Sequencing used an Illumina HiSeq 2500. The second PCR ran for about 6 to 12 cycles and used a J-beta primer mix along with a sample-barcoded 5' primer. A template-switch 5' adaptor carrying 12 random nucleotides introduced a unique molecular identifier onto each TCR beta cDNA molecule. Each sample yielded at least 2.5 million CDR3-containing paired-end reads. The Mint cDNA synthesis kit, primed by a TRBC-specific oligonucleotide, was used to synthesize first-strand cDNA from all RNA. All cDNA was treated with uracil-DNA glycosylase and then went through a first 18-cycle PCR with the universal primers M1SS and BC2_uni_R. The original pipeline was this. For normalization, 1 million high-quality reads were randomly selected from each sample, with every read carrying a distinct molecular identifier. Instead of being binned into consensus sequences, reads with shared molecular identifiers were discarded. MiTCR, set to a Q25 quality threshold and the strictest error-elimination algorithm, was used for CDR3 identification, clonotype clustering and error correction. A nonparametric unseen species model with Euler transformation was used to estimate a lower bound on total TCR beta diversity. TCRdb handled the public reads itself, with Q25 trimming in fastp and clone calling in MiXCR, and kept productive beta chains. Rows are combined by CDR3 protein, so each entry shows the most common genes and DNA. TCRdb, rather than the study authors, made the V and J calls. The sample records 850,000 to 950,000 distinct CDR3 sequences, more than 25% of which are singletons. The biggest ten clones account for around a sixth of the sample.

With regard to this clonotype: Which antigen it targets is not known. The junction differs from germline at one of its ends, possibly a read error.

The approximately 39 donors, aged 6 to 90 years, were systemically healthy Caucasian individuals from Russia. Each donor gave 8 to 10 milliliters of peripheral blood, drawn into EDTA-treated Vacutainer tubes. Ficoll-Paque density-gradient centrifugation was used to isolate PBMCs, with at least 6 million obtained per sample. Total RNA, at least 5.5 micrograms per sample, was extracted from PBMCs with Trizol reagent. For every donor, flow cytometry on a PBMC aliquot measured the percentage of naive CD45RAhigh/CD27high T cells. Sequencing was carried out using blood. The clonotype originates from a woman of 80 years or more in good health. This sequence uses TRBV20-1 and TRBJ2-6, with 10 central nucleotides matching TRBD1. The sequence in DNA is TGCAGTGCTAGAGGGACAGGGGGTTCCTCTGGGGCCGACGTCCTGACTTTC. Protein translation: CSARGTGGSSGADVLTF.